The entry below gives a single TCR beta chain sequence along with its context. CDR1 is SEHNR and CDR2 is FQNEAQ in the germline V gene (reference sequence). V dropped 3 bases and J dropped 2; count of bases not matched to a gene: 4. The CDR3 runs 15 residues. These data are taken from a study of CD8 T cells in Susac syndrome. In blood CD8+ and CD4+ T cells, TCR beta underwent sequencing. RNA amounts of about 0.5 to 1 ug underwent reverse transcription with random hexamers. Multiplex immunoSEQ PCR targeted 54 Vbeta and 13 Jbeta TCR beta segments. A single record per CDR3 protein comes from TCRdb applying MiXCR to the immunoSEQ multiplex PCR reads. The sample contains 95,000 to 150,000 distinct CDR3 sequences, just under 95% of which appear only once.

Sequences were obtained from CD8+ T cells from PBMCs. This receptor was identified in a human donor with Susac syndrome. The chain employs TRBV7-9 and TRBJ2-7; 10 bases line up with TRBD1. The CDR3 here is CASSLGQGKAYEQYF. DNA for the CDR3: TGTGCCAGCAGCTTGGGACAGGGGAAAGCCTACGAGCAGTACTTC.